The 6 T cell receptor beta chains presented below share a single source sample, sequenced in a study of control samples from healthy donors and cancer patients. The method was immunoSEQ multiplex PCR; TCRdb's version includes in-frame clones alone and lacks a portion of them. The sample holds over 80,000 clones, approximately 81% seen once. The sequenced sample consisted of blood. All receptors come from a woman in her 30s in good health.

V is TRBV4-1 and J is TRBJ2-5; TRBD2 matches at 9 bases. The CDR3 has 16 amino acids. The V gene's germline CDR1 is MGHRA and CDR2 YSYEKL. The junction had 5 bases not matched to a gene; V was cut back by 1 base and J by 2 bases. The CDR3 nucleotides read TGCGCCAGCAGCCAAGCTAGCGGGGCTTCACAAGAGACCCAGTACTTC. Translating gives CASSQASGASQETQYF.

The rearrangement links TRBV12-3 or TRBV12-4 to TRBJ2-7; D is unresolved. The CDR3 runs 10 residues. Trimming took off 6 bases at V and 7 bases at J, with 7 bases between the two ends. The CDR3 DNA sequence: TGTGCCAGCAGGTCCTGGGAGCAGTACTTC. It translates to CASRSWEQYF.

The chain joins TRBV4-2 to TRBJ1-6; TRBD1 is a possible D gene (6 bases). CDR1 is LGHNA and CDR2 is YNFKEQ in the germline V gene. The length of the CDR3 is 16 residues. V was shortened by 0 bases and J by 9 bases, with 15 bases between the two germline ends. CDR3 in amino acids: CASSQDGTGSISPLHF. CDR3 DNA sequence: TGTGCCAGCAGCCAAGACGGTACAGGGTCGATTTCACCCCTCCACTTT.

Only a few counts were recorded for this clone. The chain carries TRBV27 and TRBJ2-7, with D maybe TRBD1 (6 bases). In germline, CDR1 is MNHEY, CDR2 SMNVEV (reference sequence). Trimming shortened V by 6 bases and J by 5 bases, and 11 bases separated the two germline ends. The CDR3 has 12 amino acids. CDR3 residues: CASRTGSHEQYF. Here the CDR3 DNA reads TGTGCCAGCAGAACAGGGTCCCACGAGCAGTACTTC.

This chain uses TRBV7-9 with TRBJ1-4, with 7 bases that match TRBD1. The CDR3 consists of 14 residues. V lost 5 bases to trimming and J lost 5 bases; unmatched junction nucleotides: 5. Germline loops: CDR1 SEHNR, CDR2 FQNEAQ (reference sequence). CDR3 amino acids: CASSPDRPNEKLFF. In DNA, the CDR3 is TGTGCCAGCAGCCCGGACAGGCCAAATGAAAAACTGTTTTTT. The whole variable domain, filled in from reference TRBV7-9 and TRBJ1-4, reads DTGVSQNPRHKITKRGQNVTFRCDPISEHNRLYWYRQTLGQGPEFLTYFQNEAQLEKSRLLSDRFSAERPKGSFSTLEIQRTEQGDSAMYLCASSPDRPNEKLFFGSGTQLSVL.

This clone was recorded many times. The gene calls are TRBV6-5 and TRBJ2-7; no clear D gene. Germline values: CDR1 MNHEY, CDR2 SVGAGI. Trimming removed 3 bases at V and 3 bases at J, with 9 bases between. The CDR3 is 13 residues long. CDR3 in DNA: TGTGCCAGCAGTTATGGCCAACACTACGAGCAGTACTTC. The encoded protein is CASSYGQHYEQYF.